This TCR beta chain was observed in a study of blood T cell repertoires in COVID-19. In the study overall: Sites across the United States, Italy and Spain contributed samples from acute and convalescent COVID-19. PBMCs, B-cell-depleted T cells, or T cells were the source of the cDNA or gDNA that made up the material.

Per the original methods: Researchers report that nucleated cell counts were estimated from reference gene primer amplification. TCRdb keeps only in-frame clones here, not all; method: immunoSEQ multiplex PCR. V, J and clone size reflect that table, while D and trimming were determined from the DNA. The sample includes fewer than 200,000 clones, around 74% of them seen just once. The receptor's source is a woman older than 75 with acute or convalescent COVID-19. Material for sequencing was peripheral blood.

This CDR3 is CASRKQGGNTEAFF. CDR3 DNA sequence: TGTGCCAGCAGGAAACAGGGGGGAAACACTGAAGCTTTCTTT. The J gene is TRBJ1-1, the V gene TRBV27; 8 positions match TRBD1. The CDR3 sequence is 14 residues long. Germline lookup yields CDR1 MNHEY and CDR2 SMNVEV (reference sequence). The junction had 5 bases not matched to a gene; V was cut back by 6 bases and J by 2 bases.